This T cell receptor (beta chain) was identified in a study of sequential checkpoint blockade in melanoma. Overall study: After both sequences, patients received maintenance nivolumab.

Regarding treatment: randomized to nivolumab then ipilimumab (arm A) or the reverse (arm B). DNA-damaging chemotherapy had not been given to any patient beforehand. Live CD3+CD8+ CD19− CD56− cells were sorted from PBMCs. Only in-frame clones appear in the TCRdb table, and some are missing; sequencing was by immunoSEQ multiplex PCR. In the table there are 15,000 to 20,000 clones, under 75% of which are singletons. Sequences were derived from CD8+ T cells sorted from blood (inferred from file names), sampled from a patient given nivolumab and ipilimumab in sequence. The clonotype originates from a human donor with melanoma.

The CDR3 sequence: CASGGGASYEQYF. In DNA form, the CDR3 reads TGTGCCAGCGGAGGGGGGGCATCCTACGAGCAGTACTTC. V usage is TRBV7-6 and J usage is TRBJ2-7; a possible D gene is TRBD2 (7 bases). The CDR3 covers 13 residues. Germline V gene data show CDR1 as SGHVS and CDR2 as FNYEAQ. The V gene lost 8 bases and the J gene lost 1 base, with 12 bases spanning the gap.